The next 11 T cell receptor beta chains were all read from a single sample in a study of blood T cell repertoires in COVID-19. Generated by immunoSEQ multiplex PCR, the TCRdb table keeps only in-frame clones and is missing some. The data contain around 72,000 clones, approximately 87% of them seen just once; the ten biggest clones take up roughly 18%. Material for sequencing was peripheral blood. Receptors were obtained from an elderly woman with acute or convalescent COVID-19.

The chain links TRBV30 to TRBJ1-4; no reliable D call. Trimming removed 3 bases at V and 0 bases at J, with 11 bases between. Germline values: CDR1 GTSNPN, CDR2 SVGIG (reference sequence). CDR3 length: 15 amino acids. The CDR3 protein is CAWSAGITTNEKLFF. The DNA for the CDR3 is TGTGCCTGGAGCGCGGGGATTACAACTAATGAAAAACTGTTTTTT.

This rearrangement joins TRBV6-1 to TRBJ2-1, with 11 bases identical to TRBD1. Germline CDR1 reads MNHNS; CDR2 reads SASEGT. The CDR3 is 17 residues long. Trimming took 4 bases from V and 2 from J; bases not matched to a gene: 7. The CDR3 loop reads CASSGLWGQGAYNEQFF. The CDR3 nucleotides read TGTGCCAGCAGTGGGTTATGGGGACAGGGGGCCTACAATGAGCAGTTCTTC.

The chain carries TRBV6-5 and TRBJ1-2, with TRBD1 matching over 8 bases. The CDR3 has 15 residues. V shed 8 bases, J shed 7 bases, and the junction held 15 bases outside the gene matches. Germline V lookup: CDR1 MNHEY, CDR2 SVGAGI. The CDR3: CASYHRGSERGGYTF. The CDR3, as DNA: TGTGCCAGCTACCACAGGGGGTCGGAGAGGGGTGGCTACACCTTC.

The V and J genes are TRBV2 and TRBJ1-1; tentative D call: TRBD1 (6 bases). CDR1 SNHLY and CDR2 FYNNEI come from the germline V gene. V lost 7 bases and J 6 bases, leaving 18 bases between the germline ends. The CDR3 is made up of 14 amino acids. Here the CDR3 reads CASKTHRDGAEAFF. The DNA of the CDR3 is TGTGCCAGCAAGACCCACAGGGATGGGGCTGAAGCTTTCTTT.

This clone showed up just a few times. The V and J genes are TRBV5-1 and TRBJ1-4; 10 bases line up with TRBD1. Unmatched junction bases numbered 5, after V lost 4 bases and J lost 5 bases. This CDR3 comprises 15 residues. Germline CDR1 reads SGHRS; CDR2 reads YFSETQ. The chain's CDR3 is CASSTGTGANEKLFF. Written as DNA, the CDR3 is TGCGCCAGCAGCACCGGGACAGGGGCCAATGAAAAACTGTTTTTT.

The V gene is TRBV5-4, the J gene TRBJ1-5; D may be TRBD1 (6 bases). V gave up 0 bases and J gave up 4 bases, with 11 bases separating them. CDR3 length: 15 amino acids. The germline CDR1 and CDR2 sequences are SGHNT and YYREEE (reference sequence). The CDR3 reads CASSLDGQGNQPQHF. The CDR3 DNA reads as TGTGCCAGCAGCTTGGACGGGCAGGGGAATCAGCCCCAGCATTTT.

The chain couples TRBV11-3 to TRBJ2-5; tentatively, D is TRBD2 (6 bases). CDR3 length: 19 residues. V gave up 3 bases and J gave up 4 bases, with 27 bases separating them. CDR1 is SGHNT, CDR2 YENEEA, per germline. In DNA form, the CDR3 reads TGTGCCAGCAGCTTGGGCCATGGATTCCAATCAGCGGGTGTAGAGACCCAGTACTTC. This gives the protein CASSLGHGFQSAGVETQYF.

The rearrangement links TRBV4-2 to TRBJ2-3; D may be TRBD1 (5 bases). Germline V CDR1 and CDR2: LGHNA, YNFKEQ. The CDR3 length is 17 residues. Trimming shortened V by 0 bases and J by 2 bases, and 15 bases separated the two germline ends. The CDR3 coding sequence is TGTGCCAGCAGCCAAGACCCAGGGCAGGGCCTCACAGATACGCAGTATTTT. Residues: CASSQDPGQGLTDTQYF.

This clone was counted only a few times. The gene calls are TRBV19 and TRBJ2-7, with a tentative D call TRBD2 (5 bases). The CDR3 has 17 amino acids. Germline lookup yields CDR1 LNHDA and CDR2 SQIVND (reference sequence). With 3 bases removed from V and 3 bases from J, the gap between germline ends came to 21 bases. CDR3 in DNA: TGTGCCAGTAGTATGATTGGCTCTCCCGGGAAAAACTACGAGCAGTACTTC. Protein sequence: CASSMIGSPGKNYEQYF.

The rearrangement uses TRBV7-8 and TRBJ2-1, with TRBD1 as a possible D gene (5 bases). CDR3 length: 15 residues. The germline V gene encodes CDR1 SGHVS and CDR2 FQNEAQ. Trimming stripped 2 bases from V and 6 bases from J, with 14 bases between. The CDR3 DNA is TGTGCCAGCAGCTTACTTAGGGGTAGGCTCAATGAGCAGTTCTTC. Encoded protein: CASSLLRGRLNEQFF.

This rearrangement joins TRBV19 to TRBJ1-4; 9 nucleotides match TRBD1. The ends lost 8 bases at V and 6 bases at J; junction bases unmatched: 7. The CDR3 runs 14 residues. The germline CDR1 and CDR2 sequences are LNHDA and SQIVND (reference sequence). The CDR3 sequence is CASSTGGGHEKLFF. DNA of the CDR3: TGTGCCAGTTCAACAGGGGGCGGTCATGAAAAACTGTTTTTT.